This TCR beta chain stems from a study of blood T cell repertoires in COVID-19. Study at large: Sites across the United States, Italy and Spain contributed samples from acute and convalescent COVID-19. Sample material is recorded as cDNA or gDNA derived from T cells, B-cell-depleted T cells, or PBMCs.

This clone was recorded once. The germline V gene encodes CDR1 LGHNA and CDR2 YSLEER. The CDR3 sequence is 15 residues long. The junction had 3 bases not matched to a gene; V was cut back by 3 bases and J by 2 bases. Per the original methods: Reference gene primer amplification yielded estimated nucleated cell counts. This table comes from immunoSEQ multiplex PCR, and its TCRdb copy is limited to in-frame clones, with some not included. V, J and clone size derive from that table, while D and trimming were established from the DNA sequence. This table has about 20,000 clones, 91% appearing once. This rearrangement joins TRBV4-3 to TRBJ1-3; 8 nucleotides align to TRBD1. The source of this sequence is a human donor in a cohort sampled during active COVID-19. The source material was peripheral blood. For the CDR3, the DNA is TGCGCCAGCAGCCAGGACAGGGCGGCTGGAAACACCATATATTTT. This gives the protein CASSQDRAAGNTIYF.